A single sample gave rise to the 30 T cell receptor beta chains below, sequenced in a study of blood T cell repertoires in COVID-19 (dated by TCRdb to 2019 to 2021). Library preparation employed the immunoSEQ multiplex PCR assay. In TCRdb, the immuneACCESS table is reduced to in-frame sequences with V and J assigned. These tables do not hold every clone; where another copy was compared, an unresolved V gene accounts for under half, and the others remain unexplained. The sample records 250,000 or so clones, approximately 88% of which are singletons. Of the sample, roughly 6% is held by the ten largest clones. Sample: peripheral blood. The source of these receptors is a woman aged 30 to 39 with COVID-19, enrolled during active disease.

The rearrangement uses TRBV11-3 and TRBJ2-1, with TRBD2 matching 16 bases. The V segment lost 5 bases and the J segment 12 bases; nucleotides outside the gene matches: 13. This CDR3 is built from 17 residues. Germline loops: CDR1 SGHNT, CDR2 YENEEA. CDR3 residues: CASSPFSGTSGRAGQFF. In nucleotides, the CDR3 is TGTGCCAGCAGCCCATTCTCCGGGACTAGCGGGAGGGCCGGGCAGTTCTTC.

This chain joins TRBV6-5 and TRBJ1-2, with TRBD1 matching 11 bases. CDR3 length equals 16 residues. Trimming at V came to 2 bases and at J to 6 bases, leaving 8 bases not matched to a gene. Germline values: CDR1 MNHEY, CDR2 SVGAGI. CDR3 amino acids: CASSYDRDRGIDGYTF. CDR3 coding DNA: TGTGCCAGCAGTTACGATAGGGACAGGGGGATTGATGGCTACACCTTC.

For this clone: The junction departs from the called germline gene at one end, perhaps through a read error. The chain carries TRBV28 and TRBJ1-4; no reliable D call. CDR1 and CDR2 (germline): MDHEN, SYDVKM. The CDR3 contains 12 residues. The CDR3 is CASSPPQQPPNF. The CDR3 DNA follows: TGTGCCAGCAGTCCCCCACAGCAACCACCGAATTTT.

The chain employs TRBV7-2 and TRBJ1-1; 7 bases agree with TRBD1. Germline CDR1 reads SGHTA; CDR2 reads FQGNSA. Trimming cost V 5 bases and J 1 base; bases outside gene matches: 7. The CDR3 is made up of 15 amino acids. CDR3 sequence: CASSKDREPNTEAFF. CDR3 nucleotide sequence: TGTGCCAGCAGCAAAGACAGGGAACCGAACACTGAAGCTTTCTTT.

This chain connects TRBV11-2 to TRBJ2-3, with 9 bases aligning to TRBD2. In germline, CDR1 is SGHAT, CDR2 FQNNGV. V dropped 5 bases and J dropped 1; count of bases not matched to a gene: 4. CDR3 size: 15 residues. The CDR3 DNA reads TGTGCCAGCAGCCCCTGGACTAGCGGCACAGATACGCAGTATTTT. Its protein is CASSPWTSGTDTQYF.

This sequence joins TRBV2 and TRBJ1-3; TRBD1 agrees at 7 bases. The CDR3 length is 14 residues. V lost 6 bases to trimming and J lost 2 bases; unmatched junction nucleotides: 4. Germline values: CDR1 SNHLY, CDR2 FYNNEI. CDR3 region: CASSQTGTGNTIYF. The DNA of the CDR3 is TGTGCCAGCAGCCAGACAGGGACTGGAAACACCATATATTTT.

This chain links TRBV24-1 with TRBJ2-5; 9 bases are shared with TRBD1. With V trimmed by 9 bases and J by 0 bases, 4 bases remained unmatched. The germline V gene encodes CDR1 KGHDR and CDR2 SFDVKD. CDR3 length: 14 amino acids. The CDR3 DNA follows: TGTGCCACCGCAAGGACAGGGGACCAAGAGACCCAGTACTTC. The encoded protein is CATARTGDQETQYF.

The CDR3 coding sequence is TGTGCCAGCAGCTTTCCCGACGGGGGGGACTATGGCTACACCTTC. This sequence encodes CASSFPDGGDYGYTF. The V and J genes are TRBV7-9 and TRBJ1-2; D is perhaps TRBD1 (5 bases). CDR3 size: 15 residues. Trimming removed 3 bases at V and 3 bases at J, with 14 bases between. Germline-derived CDR1 and CDR2 are SEHNR and FQNEAQ (reference sequence).

The chain carries TRBV5-1 and TRBJ1-3; no firm D call. Germline CDR1 reads SGHRS; CDR2 reads YFSETQ. Trimming cost V 2 bases and J 0 bases, with 9 bases left between them. CDR3 length: 15 residues. CDR3 DNA sequence: TGCGCCAGCAGCTTAGACATTACCTCTGGAAACACCATATATTTT. Translated: CASSLDITSGNTIYF.

CDR3 nucleotide sequence: TGTGCCACCAGCAACAGGACAGGATGGGGTGAAAAACTGTTTTTT. Translation gives CATSNRTGWGEKLFF. The chain joins TRBV15 to TRBJ1-4; 7 bases line up with TRBD1. The germline gives CDR1 LNHNV, CDR2 YYDKDF (reference sequence). With 4 bases clipped from V and 7 bases from J, the junction kept 9 bases outside the gene matches. CDR3 length: 15 residues.

This clone was seen only a few times. The chain couples TRBV19 to TRBJ2-7, with TRBD1 identical over 7 bases. Germline CDR1 and CDR2: LNHDA and SQIVND (reference sequence). The CDR3 consists of 14 residues. With V trimmed by 6 bases and J by 2 bases, 7 bases remained unmatched. For the CDR3, the DNA is TGTGCCAGTAGCTTAACAGGGGCCGCCTACGAGCAGTACTTC. It codes for CASSLTGAAYEQYF.

This chain uses TRBV29-1 with TRBJ2-1, with 9 bases that match TRBD2. V dropped 4 bases and J dropped 8; count of bases not matched to a gene: 6. The V gene's germline CDR1 is SQVTM and CDR2 ANQGSEA. The length of the CDR3 is 13 residues. The chain's CDR3 is CSVASSGTDEQFF. DNA for the CDR3: TGCAGCGTTGCCTCTAGCGGGACCGATGAGCAGTTCTTC.

The chain is built from TRBV5-1 and TRBJ1-1, with D maybe TRBD1 (5 bases). Per the germline V gene, CDR1 is SGHRS and CDR2 is YFSETQ. The V and J ends lost 4 bases and 6 bases respectively, with 19 bases between them. CDR3 size: 15 residues. The CDR3 sequence: CASSPRGIAIPEAFF. DNA of the CDR3: TGCGCCAGCAGCCCCCGGGGGATAGCAATCCCTGAAGCTTTCTTT.

The chain has TRBV7-9 and TRBJ1-1; no reliable D call. The CDR3 runs 12 residues. Germline V CDR1 and CDR2: SEHNR, FQNEAQ (reference sequence). Trimming cost V 2 bases and J 6 bases, with 7 bases left between them. CDR3 sequence (DNA): TGTGCCAGCAGCTTATTGTCTGCTGAAGCTTTCTTT. Its translation: CASSLLSAEAFF. Drawing the rest from reference TRBV7-9 and TRBJ1-1, the complete variable domain is DTGVSQNPRHKITKRGQNVTFRCDPISEHNRLYWYRQTLGQGPEFLTYFQNEAQLEKSRLLSDRFSAERPKGSFSTLEIQRTEQGDSAMYLCASSLLSAEAFFGQGTRLTVV.

V gene TRBV7-2 combines with J gene TRBJ2-4; 10 bases fit TRBD2. Germline V CDR1 and CDR2: SGHTA, FQGNSA. The CDR3 length is 14 residues. V shed 4 bases, J shed 6 bases, and the junction held 3 bases outside the gene matches. This CDR3 is CASSSGLATNIQYF. The DNA for the CDR3 is TGTGCCAGCAGCTCGGGACTAGCGACAAACATTCAGTACTTC.

DNA of the CDR3: TGCAGCGTTGAGAGGCGGGAGCTTGTCAATGAGCAGTTCTTC. It codes for CSVERRELVNEQFF. The J gene is TRBJ2-1, the V gene TRBV29-1; 7 nucleotides agree with TRBD2. V lost 3 bases, J lost 6 bases, and 8 bases stayed unmatched. This CDR3 comprises 14 residues. The germline CDR1 and CDR2 sequences are SQVTM and ANQGSEA.

This sequence joins TRBV7-9 and TRBJ1-1; perhaps TRBD1 as D (5 bases). In germline, CDR1 is SEHNR, CDR2 FQNEAQ (reference sequence). Deletions cut 7 bases from V and 3 bases from J, with 15 bases between. The CDR3 length is 14 residues. CDR3 protein: CASTGGRGHTEAFF. CDR3 nucleotide sequence: TGTGCCAGCACTGGGGGGAGGGGCCACACTGAAGCTTTCTTT.

This chain's CDR3 is CATSPQPGGGSTNTGELFF. The CDR3, as DNA: TGTGCCACCAGTCCTCAACCAGGAGGAGGGTCGACCAACACCGGGGAGCTGTTTTTT. The genes are TRBV24-1 and TRBJ2-2; the D gene is possibly TRBD2 (6 bases). V was shortened by 6 bases and J by 2 bases, with 24 bases between the two germline ends. Per the germline V gene, CDR1 is KGHDR and CDR2 is SFDVKD. This CDR3 is built from 19 residues.

This chain connects TRBV15 to TRBJ1-4, with 9 bases that match TRBD1. The CDR3 loop spans 16 amino acids. Germline V CDR1 and CDR2: LNHNV, YYDKDF (reference sequence). The V and J ends lost 5 bases and 7 bases, in that order; junction bases with no gene match: 11. The CDR3 here is CATSSVLGTGFEKLFF. For the CDR3, the DNA is TGTGCCACCAGCTCAGTCCTCGGGACAGGGTTTGAAAAACTGTTTTTT.

The chain recombines TRBV11-3 with TRBJ1-4, with 7 bases that match TRBD1. Germline assignment: CDR1 SGHNT and CDR2 YENEEA. Trimming cost V 0 bases and J 4 bases; bases outside gene matches: 5. The CDR3 has 16 amino acids. CDR3 DNA sequence: TGTGCCAGCAGCTTAGATCCATGGGACAGTAATGAAAAACTGTTTTTT. As protein: CASSLDPWDSNEKLFF.

The chain uses TRBV7-9 and TRBJ2-5, with D perhaps matching TRBD2 (6 bases). In germline, CDR1 is SEHNR, CDR2 FQNEAQ (reference sequence). The CDR3 has 14 residues. The ends were cut back, 6 bases at V and 1 base at J, with 12 bases in the middle. CDR3 sequence (DNA): TGTGCCAGCAGTAGCCGGGGGACCCAAGAGACCCAGTACTTC. Its protein product is CASSSRGTQETQYF.

The chain links TRBV5-8 to TRBJ1-3, with TRBD1 matching 7 bases. The CDR3 has 15 residues. The germline V gene has CDR1 SGHTS and CDR2 YDEGEE. The V gene end was trimmed by 5 bases and the J gene end by 0 bases; junction bases not matched to a gene: 5. The CDR3 here is CASREDRYSGNTIYF. CDR3 coding DNA: TGTGCCAGCAGGGAGGACAGGTACTCTGGAAACACCATATATTTT.

This clone was counted between two and nine times. This chain links TRBV18 with TRBJ1-6; 10 nucleotides line up with TRBD1. Trimming at V came to 2 bases and at J to 8 bases, leaving 12 bases not matched to a gene. This CDR3 comprises 18 residues. Germline values: CDR1 KGHSH, CDR2 LQKENI. The CDR3 spells CASSPNTGTGALYSPLHF. For the CDR3, the DNA is TGTGCCAGCTCACCAAACACCGGGACAGGGGCCCTTTATTCACCCCTCCACTTT.

The rearrangement links TRBV9 to TRBJ1-2; D possibly corresponds to TRBD1 (6 bases). V dropped 3 bases and J dropped 5 bases, with 20 bases sitting between them. Germline CDR1 reads SGDLS; CDR2 reads YYNGEE. This CDR3 comprises 16 residues. For the CDR3, the DNA is TGTGCCAGCAGCGGGGGTAATTGGCAGGGGAGTTATGGCTACACCTTC. Translation gives CASSGGNWQGSYGYTF.

The CDR3 sequence is CASSLGPGPQPQHF. The CDR3 bases are TGTGCCAGCAGCTTAGGACCAGGGCCGCAGCCCCAGCATTTT. V usage is TRBV13 and J usage is TRBJ1-5, with D possibly TRBD1 on 5 matching bases. The CDR3 sequence is 14 residues long. V lost 0 bases and J 7 bases, leaving 10 bases between the germline ends. Germline CDR1 PRHDT, CDR2 FYEKMQ (reference sequence).

This chain connects TRBV21-1 to TRBJ2-7; the D call in the table, TRBD1, was not verified against the DNA. TRBV21-1 is a known pseudogene. CDR3 size: 16 residues. As DNA, the CDR3 is TGTGCCAGCAGCCTCCCACTCCAGGGGACCCGACCCGAGCAGTACGTC. This codes for CASSLPLQGTRPEQYV.

CDR3 sequence reads: CASSLNRGREAFF. In DNA form, the CDR3 reads TGTGCCAGCAGCTTAAACAGGGGCCGAGAAGCTTTCTTT. The rearrangement joins TRBV28 to TRBJ1-1; 7 nucleotides line up with TRBD1. The CDR3 covers 13 residues. V shed 6 bases and J 8 bases; nucleotides not matched to a gene: 9. Germline CDR1 and CDR2: MDHEN and SYDVKM. Full variable domain (missing parts from reference TRBV28 and TRBJ1-1): DVKVTQSSRYLVKRTGEKVFLECVQDMDHENMFWYRQDPGLGLRLIYFSYDVKMKEKGDIPEGYSVSREKKERFSLILESASTNQTSMYLCASSLNRGREAFFGQGTRLTVV.

In this sample, this clone turned up once. V usage is TRBV29-1 and J usage is TRBJ2-7; tentative D call: TRBD1 (6 bases). This CDR3 is 12 amino acids long. The germline gives CDR1 SQVTM, CDR2 ANQGSEA. V was pared by 4 bases and J by 3 bases, with 10 bases between. In DNA form, the CDR3 reads TGCAGCGTTGCAGGGGAGTTCTACGAGCAGTACTTC. Protein: CSVAGEFYEQYF.

The chain couples TRBV7-2 to TRBJ2-1; a weak D match, TRBD1 (7 bases). Per germline, CDR1 SGHTA and CDR2 FQGNSA. Trimming removed 1 base from V and 10 bases from J, with 14 bases in between. CDR3 size: 14 residues. The CDR3 region is CASSLVVSGGEQFF. DNA for the CDR3: TGTGCCAGCAGCTTAGTTGTGTCAGGGGGGGAGCAGTTCTTC.

The gene calls are TRBV7-9 and TRBJ1-4; 7 bases fit TRBD1. This CDR3 is 17 amino acids long. The germline V gene has CDR1 SEHNR and CDR2 FQNEAQ (reference sequence). The ends lost 3 bases at V and 0 bases at J; junction bases unmatched: 7. The CDR3 here is CASSFGTEIATNEKLFF. The CDR3 DNA follows: TGTGCCAGCAGCTTCGGGACAGAGATTGCAACTAATGAAAAACTGTTTTTT.